The clone carrying this T cell receptor (beta chain) was found a few times. What it binds is not known. V was clipped by 6 bases and J by 2 bases; unmatched bases: 5. CDR1 is SGHRS, CDR2 YFSETQ, per germline. This CDR3 comprises 14 residues. MiXCR, applied by TCRdb to the RT-PCR reads, yields one record per CDR3 protein. Seen here are around 540,000 distinct CDR3 sequences, approximately 12% observed once, and the top ten hold around 9.6%. The source of the sample is a study of response to subunit inactivated influenza vaccine. Notes on the study in general: Authors suggested each seasonal influenza vaccination recruits few new T cells.

The sample was PBMCs from blood, taken on the day of vaccination. The sequence was obtained from a man aged 50-60 years who received an inactivated influenza vaccine. This chain connects TRBV5-1 to TRBJ1-3; 7 bases map to TRBD1. The CDR3 is CASTQGGPGNTIYF. The CDR3 DNA reads as TGCGCCAGCACCCAGGGGGGACCTGGAAACACCATATATTTT.